Listed below are T cell receptor beta chains from one sample, sequenced in a study of cytomegalovirus exposure and HLA in healthy donors. Libraries were prepared by immunoSEQ multiplex PCR; TCRdb keeps only in-frame clonotypes and omits some of them. The data contain almost 75,000 clones, around four fifths of them singletons. Material: PBMCs. The receptors originated from a man between 25 and 39 years old in good health and CMV-seronegative. CDR3s include the opening cysteine and the closing phenylalanine or tryptophan. The D gene is left open where the match is weak. Some rows mark clone size as missing; the rest say once, few, many or name a class of expanded clone.

v_gene: TRBV2
d_gene: TRBD1
j_gene: TRBJ2-3
abundance: NA
CDR3nt: TGTGCCAGCAGTCTCGACAGGGAAACAGATACGCAGTATTTT
CDR3aa: CASSLDRETDTQYF

v_gene: TRBV7-2
d_gene: TRBD2
j_gene: TRBJ2-1
abundance: NA
CDR3nt: TGTGCCAGCAGCCTAACCTTGTCGAGCGGGAGGTACAATGAGCAGTTCTTC
CDR3aa: CASSLTLSSGRYNEQFF

v_gene: TRBV7-2
d_gene: NA
j_gene: TRBJ2-1
abundance: NA
CDR3nt: TGTGCCAGCAGCTTAGTCGGGCCTCTTATGGGAGATGAGCAGTTCTTC
CDR3aa: CASSLVGPLMGDEQFF

v_gene: TRBV2
d_gene: TRBD1
j_gene: TRBJ2-3
abundance: NA
CDR3nt: TGTGCCAGCGCAGGGGGCGGGTTGGATACGCAGTATTTT
CDR3aa: CASAGGGLDTQYF

v_gene: TRBV30
d_gene: NA
j_gene: TRBJ1-6
abundance: NA
CDR3nt: TGTGCCTGGAGTGTAAGAGGTGCCTCACCCCTCCACTTT
CDR3aa: CAWSVRGASPLHF

v_gene: TRBV2
d_gene: NA
j_gene: TRBJ1-1
abundance: NA
CDR3nt: TGTGCCAGCAGTCGGGTCAATAGGAACACTGAAGCTTTCTTT
CDR3aa: CASSRVNRNTEAFF

v_gene: TRBV9
d_gene: NA
j_gene: TRBJ2-5
abundance: NA
CDR3nt: TGTGCCAGCAGTGAGGGGGACCCAGATCAAGAGACCCAGTACTTC
CDR3aa: CASSEGDPDQETQYF

v_gene: TRBV27
d_gene: TRBD1
j_gene: TRBJ1-5
abundance: NA
CDR3nt: TGTGCCAGCAGTTCCTCCACTGGGACAGGGGATCAGCCCCAGCATTTT
CDR3aa: CASSSSTGTGDQPQHF

v_gene: TRBV27
d_gene: NA
j_gene: TRBJ2-6
abundance: NA
CDR3nt: TGTGCCAGCAGTTTAGTATATTCTGGGGCCAACGTCCTGACTTTC
CDR3aa: CASSLVYSGANVLTF

v_gene: TRBV30
d_gene: NA
j_gene: TRBJ1-6
abundance: NA
CDR3nt: TGTGCCTGGGCAGCGAATTCACCCCTCCACTTT
CDR3aa: CAWAANSPLHF

v_gene: TRBV9
d_gene: TRBD1
j_gene: TRBJ1-2
abundance: NA
CDR3nt: TGTGCCAGCAGTCCAGGGGGCGCCCATGGCTACACCTTC
CDR3aa: CASSPGGAHGYTF

v_gene: TRBV19
d_gene: TRBD1
j_gene: TRBJ1-4
abundance: NA
CDR3nt: TGTGCCAGTAGTCGGACAGGGCCGTTTGAAAAACTGTTTTTT
CDR3aa: CASSRTGPFEKLFF

v_gene: TRBV6-1
d_gene: NA
j_gene: TRBJ1-4
abundance: NA
CDR3nt: TGTGCCAGCAGTGAAGCAGGGGTTAGAGAAAAACTGTTTTTT
CDR3aa: CASSEAGVREKLFF

v_gene: TRBV7-9
d_gene: TRBD1
j_gene: TRBJ1-2
abundance: NA
CDR3nt: TGTGCCAGCAGCGTGACAGGGGGCAATATAAAGCTCTATGGCTACACCTTC
CDR3aa: CASSVTGGNIKLYGYTF

v_gene: TRBV2
d_gene: TRBD1
j_gene: TRBJ1-2
abundance: NA
CDR3nt: TGTGCCAGCAGCCCGGACAGGTTCAGACGCTACACCTTC
CDR3aa: CASSPDRFRRYTF

v_gene: TRBV5-6
d_gene: TRBD1
j_gene: TRBJ2-5
abundance: NA
CDR3nt: TGTGCCAGCAGTGGGACAGGGAGTATGGTGACCCAGTACTTC
CDR3aa: CASSGTGSMVTQYF

v_gene: TRBV11-2
d_gene: TRBD1
j_gene: TRBJ2-3
abundance: NA
CDR3nt: TGTGCCAGCAGCCGACCCCGACAGGGGACCAGGGATACGCAGTATTTT
CDR3aa: CASSRPRQGTRDTQYF

v_gene: TRBV5-1
d_gene: TRBD2
j_gene: TRBJ2-1
abundance: NA
CDR3nt: TGCGCCAGCAGCCTAACTAGCGGAGATGCCTACAATGAGCAGTTCTTC
CDR3aa: CASSLTSGDAYNEQFF

v_gene: TRBV19
d_gene: NA
j_gene: TRBJ2-5
abundance: NA
CDR3nt: TGTGCCAGTAGTTTCTCCCTCGAGACCCAGTACTTC
CDR3aa: CASSFSLETQYF

v_gene: TRBV7-2
d_gene: TRBD1
j_gene: TRBJ1-4
abundance: NA
CDR3nt: TGTGCCAGCAGCTTAATGGGGCCGGGACAGATAATTTTT
CDR3aa: CASSLMGPGQIIF

v_gene: TRBV18
d_gene: NA
j_gene: TRBJ2-3
abundance: NA
CDR3nt: TGTGCCAGCTCACCATCGCAAGCGGAACCCTCCGATACGCAGTATTTT
CDR3aa: CASSPSQAEPSDTQYF

v_gene: TRBV19
d_gene: NA
j_gene: TRBJ2-7
abundance: NA
CDR3nt: TGTGCCTCAGACCCGGGACAACCAGCCGGCGAGCAGTACTTC
CDR3aa: CASDPGQPAGEQYF

v_gene: TRBV19
d_gene: NA
j_gene: TRBJ1-3
abundance: once
CDR3nt: TGTGCCAGTAGTATAGGCCCAGGGCAGAGAAACACCATATATTTT
CDR3aa: CASSIGPGQRNTIYF

v_gene: TRBV5-4
d_gene: TRBD1
j_gene: TRBJ1-4
abundance: NA
CDR3nt: TGTGCCAGCAGCTTTGGACAGGGGGGGTATGAAAAACTGTTTTTT
CDR3aa: CASSFGQGGYEKLFF

v_gene: TRBV19
d_gene: NA
j_gene: TRBJ1-2
abundance: NA
CDR3nt: TGTGCCAGTAGTATAACCGGGACTAGTCTCCTATCCGGCTACACCTTC
CDR3aa: CASSITGTSLLSGYTF

v_gene: TRBV5-4
d_gene: NA
j_gene: TRBJ1-1
abundance: NA
CDR3nt: TGTGCCAGCAGCTTGGAATTAGTCCGTGAAGCTTTCTTT
CDR3aa: CASSLELVREAFF

v_gene: TRBV15
d_gene: TRBD1
j_gene: TRBJ1-5
abundance: once
CDR3nt: TGTGCCACCAGCAGCCGGGACAGGGGGCAGCCCCAGCATTTT
CDR3aa: CATSSRDRGQPQHF

v_gene: TRBV19
d_gene: NA
j_gene: TRBJ1-1
abundance: NA
CDR3nt: TGTGCCAGTAGTCCTGGGGGGGCCCGGAACACTGAAGCTTTCTTT
CDR3aa: CASSPGGARNTEAFF

v_gene: TRBV11-3
d_gene: TRBD2
j_gene: TRBJ2-1
abundance: NA
CDR3nt: TGTGCCAGCAGCCTAGCGGGGGGATACAATGAGCAGTTCTTC
CDR3aa: CASSLAGGYNEQFF

v_gene: TRBV30
d_gene: TRBD1
j_gene: TRBJ2-4
abundance: NA
CDR3nt: TGTGCCTGGAGTCCCCCGGGACAGGCCCCCAAAAACATTCAGTACTTC
CDR3aa: CAWSPPGQAPKNIQYF

v_gene: TRBV12-5
d_gene: NA
j_gene: TRBJ1-2
abundance: NA
CDR3nt: TGTGCTAGTGGTTTGGTTTTGGAAAGAGACAGGACCTATGGCTACACCTTC
CDR3aa: CASGLVLERDRTYGYTF

v_gene: TRBV5-4
d_gene: TRBD2
j_gene: TRBJ2-5
abundance: NA
CDR3nt: TGTGCCAGCAGCTTGAACAGGGCCGCGGCGGGAGGACTCGACCAAGAGACCCAGTACTTC
CDR3aa: CASSLNRAAAGGLDQETQYF

v_gene: TRBV20-1
d_gene: NA
j_gene: TRBJ1-1
abundance: NA
CDR3nt: TGCAGTGCTAACGGGAACACTGAAGCTTTCTTT
CDR3aa: CSANGNTEAFF